This T cell receptor beta chain was retrieved from a study of cytomegalovirus exposure and HLA in healthy donors. Study-level background: There were about 85 million unique TCRs (from HLA-typed donors) in an early data release.

This clone has only one observation. Its antigen is undetermined. Healthy bone marrow donors made up the donor group. Study conclusions and caveats: Later analysis identified a missense DCLRE1C variant that was linked to TCR beta V- and J-gene trimming. Among TCR beta chains, those listed as cytomegalovirus-associated numbered over 150.

Germline CDR1 ENHRY, CDR2 SYGVKD. The length of the CDR3 is 13 residues. Trimming left V 2 bases short and J 5 bases short, with 6 bases between. Researchers ran the PCR with 60 Vbeta and 13 Jbeta primers. The table came from immunoSEQ multiplex PCR; TCRdb's copy has only in-frame clones and leaves some out. The data contain over 150,000 clones, roughly 80% of them singletons. Sequencing was performed on PBMCs. The rearrangement uses TRBV10-3 and TRBJ2-2; no reliable D call. The sequence was obtained from a woman in her forties or fifties in good health and CMV-seronegative. The CDR3 loop is CAISEAETGELFF. The CDR3 region has the DNA TGTGCCATCAGTGAGGCGGAAACCGGGGAGCTGTTTTTT.